A single sample gave rise to the 21 T cell receptor beta chains below, sequenced in a study of OX40 agonist ivuxolimab in advanced cancers. The data were produced by immunoSEQ multiplex PCR, yet TCRdb's version contains in-frame clones alone and is incomplete. The repertoire holds approximately 60,000 clones, with roughly 90% as singletons. The sequenced sample was CD4+ or CD8+ T cells sorted from blood, obtained in a trial of the OX40 agonist ivuxolimab. These receptor sequences come from an adult with an advanced solid tumor such as melanoma, head and neck, liver or kidney cancer.

This clone was seen only once. Written as DNA, the CDR3 is TGTGCCATCAGTGAAGGGGGCGAGGGCACTGAAGCTTTCTTT. It encodes CAISEGGEGTEAFF. The chain joins TRBV10-3 to TRBJ1-1; TRBD1 matches at 7 bases. This CDR3 contains 14 residues. Germline CDR1 is ENHRY and CDR2 is SYGVKD. Trimming cost V 3 bases and J 4 bases; bases outside gene matches: 5.

J is TRBJ1-2 and V is TRBV6-1; D possibly corresponds to TRBD1 (5 bases). The germline CDR1 and CDR2 sequences are MNHNS and SASEGT. CDR3 length equals 13 residues. Trimming pared 6 bases from V and 6 bases from J, leaving 14 bases between. The CDR3 here is CASRRQTEDGYTF. CDR3 DNA sequence: TGTGCCAGCAGGAGACAGACCGAGGATGGCTACACCTTC.

The rearrangement joins TRBV19 to TRBJ2-2; D is ambiguous. Trimming shortened V by 4 bases and J by 7 bases, and 7 bases separated the two germline ends. Germline lookup yields CDR1 LNHDA and CDR2 SQIVND (reference sequence). The length of the CDR3 is 12 residues. CDR3 nucleotide sequence: TGTGCCAGTAGTACCGAAGGCGGGGAGCTGTTTTTT. Encoded protein: CASSTEGGELFF.

The gene calls are TRBV5-4 and TRBJ2-3; 8 bases line up with TRBD1. V trimming: 4 bases; J trimming: 2 bases; junction bases outside the gene matches: 3. The CDR3 is 14 amino acids. Germline values: CDR1 SGHNT, CDR2 YYREEE (reference sequence). The CDR3: CASSPDRVTDTQYF. Here the CDR3 DNA reads TGTGCCAGCAGCCCGGACAGGGTCACAGATACGCAGTATTTT.

This chain connects TRBV28 to TRBJ1-4, with TRBD1 matching over 7 bases. This CDR3 comprises 13 residues. Trimming cost V 7 bases and J 5 bases; bases outside gene matches: 4. From germline, CDR1 is MDHEN and CDR2 SYDVKM. The CDR3: CASTGQLNEKLFF. The CDR3 bases are TGTGCCAGCACGGGACAGCTCAATGAAAAACTGTTTTTT.

DNA for the CDR3: TGTGCCAGTAGTAGACAGACTAGTTCCCACGAGCAGTACTTC. This encodes CASSRQTSSHEQYF. This chain links TRBV19 with TRBJ2-7; TRBD2 is a possible D gene (6 bases). The CDR3 is 14 amino acids. Germline V gene sequence: CDR1 LNHDA, CDR2 SQIVND (reference sequence). V lost 4 bases and J 5 bases, leaving 15 bases between the germline ends.

The chain combines TRBV2 with TRBJ2-1; D ambiguous. This CDR3 has 10 residues. Trimming cost V 9 bases and J 5 bases, with 5 bases left between them. Per the germline V gene, CDR1 is SNHLY and CDR2 is FYNNEI. In nucleotides, the CDR3 is TGTGCCAGTTCCAACAATGAGCAGTTCTTC. As protein: CASSNNEQFF. The full variable domain, rest sourced from reference TRBV2 and TRBJ2-1, is EPEVTQTPSHQVTQMGQEVILRCVPISNHLYFYWYRQILGQKVEFLVSFYNNEISEKSEIFDDQFSVERPDGSNFTLKIRSTKLEDSAMYFCASSNNEQFFGPGTRLTVL.

The chain joins TRBV18 to TRBJ2-7; tentative D call: TRBD2 (5 bases). The germline gives CDR1 KGHSH, CDR2 LQKENI. V was pared by 3 bases and J by 7 bases, with 16 bases between. This CDR3 contains 14 residues. This CDR3 reads CASSPSIGSGEQYF. As DNA, the CDR3 is TGTGCCAGCTCACCTAGCATAGGTTCGGGGGAGCAGTACTTC.

The chain employs TRBV5-1 and TRBJ2-5, with D hard to call. CDR1 is SGHRS, CDR2 YFSETQ, per germline. Trimming shortened V by 5 bases and J by 3 bases, and 11 bases separated the two germline ends. The CDR3 has 13 residues. CDR3 sequence reads: CASRLTTEETQYF. Written as DNA, the CDR3 is TGCGCCAGCAGGTTGACGACTGAAGAGACCCAGTACTTC.

The rearrangement links TRBV6-5 to TRBJ1-5, with D perhaps matching TRBD1 (6 bases). The CDR3 is 14 amino acids. V gave up 4 bases and J gave up 1 base, with 8 bases separating them. Germline CDR1 and CDR2: MNHEY and SVGAGI. The CDR3 reads CASSSGASNQPQHF. CDR3 DNA sequence: TGTGCCAGCAGTTCAGGGGCCAGCAATCAGCCCCAGCATTTT.

The genes are TRBV28 and TRBJ2-1, with D perhaps given as TRBD1 or TRBD2 (5 bases each). CDR3 size: 11 residues. Germline V gene lookup returns CDR1 MDHEN and CDR2 SYDVKM. V gave up 6 bases and J gave up 12 bases, with 12 bases separating them. The CDR3: CASRDGTLQFF. CDR3 nucleotides: TGTGCCAGCAGGGACGGGACCTTGCAGTTCTTC.

The rearrangement joins TRBV11-2 to TRBJ2-7; tentative D call: TRBD1 (5 bases). The ends were cut back, 5 bases at V and 2 bases at J, with 10 bases in the middle. This CDR3 comprises 13 residues. Germline-derived CDR1 and CDR2 are SGHAT and FQNNGV. The CDR3 DNA follows: TGTGCCAGCAGCCGAGACAGCCCCTACGAGCAGTACTTC. This sequence encodes CASSRDSPYEQYF. Full variable domain (missing parts from reference TRBV11-2 and TRBJ2-7): EAGVAQSPRYKIIEKRQSVAFWCNPISGHATLYWYQQILGQGPKLLIQFQNNGVVDDSQLPKDRFSAERLKGVDSTLKIQPAKLEDSAVYLCASSRDSPYEQYFGPGTRLTVT.

V gene TRBV27 combines with J gene TRBJ2-3; D is perhaps TRBD1 (6 bases). The CDR3 totals 15 residues. Germline-derived CDR1 and CDR2 are MNHEY and SMNVEV (reference sequence). V gave up 6 bases and J gave up 1 base, with 14 bases separating them. This CDR3 is CASSRTGLGTDTQYF. The CDR3 DNA sequence: TGTGCCAGCAGCAGAACAGGGCTGGGCACAGATACGCAGTATTTT.

V and J are TRBV5-4 and TRBJ2-7; no firm D call. The CDR3 consists of 13 residues. V was trimmed by 6 bases and J by 5 bases, leaving 15 bases between them. Per the germline V gene, CDR1 is SGHNT and CDR2 is YYREEE (reference sequence). The chain's CDR3 is CASIPAGENEQYF. CDR3 nucleotides: TGTGCCAGCATCCCCGCAGGAGAGAACGAGCAGTACTTC.

The rearrangement uses TRBV19 and TRBJ2-2, with 10 bases identical to TRBD2. This CDR3 region has 16 residues. Germline CDR1 and CDR2: LNHDA and SQIVND (reference sequence). After removal of 10 bases from V and 3 bases from J, the junction contained 11 bases not matched to a gene. The CDR3, as DNA: TGTGCCACTCGACGAGCGGGAGGGCCCGACACCGGGGAGCTGTTTTTT. Translated: CATRRAGGPDTGELFF.

V is TRBV6-6 and J is TRBJ2-1, with 10 bases fitting TRBD2. Germline CDR1 and CDR2: MNHNY and SVGAGI (reference sequence). The V and J ends lost 6 bases and 2 bases, in that order; junction bases with no gene match: 4. This CDR3 contains 15 residues. CDR3 bases: TGTGCCAGCAGGAAAAGCGGGAGGGCCTACAATGAGCAGTTCTTC. Protein sequence: CASRKSGRAYNEQFF.

The V call is TRBV9, the J call TRBJ2-7; D remains ambiguous. The CDR3 consists of 14 residues. V lost 0 bases and J 4 bases, leaving 11 bases between the germline ends. Germline V gene lookup returns CDR1 SGDLS and CDR2 YYNGEE. CDR3 region: CASSVASAPYEQYF. The DNA for the CDR3 is TGTGCCAGCAGCGTAGCGTCGGCCCCATACGAGCAGTACTTC. Full variable domain (outside the CDR3, taken from reference TRBV9 and TRBJ2-7): DSGVTQTPKHLITATGQRVTLRCSPRSGDLSVYWYQQSLDQGLQFLIQYYNGEERAKGNILERFSAQQFPDLHSELNLSSLELGDSALYFCASSVASAPYEQYFGPGTRLTVT.

The rearrangement joins TRBV9 to TRBJ1-1; TRBD1 matches 7 bases. The germline gives CDR1 SGDLS, CDR2 YYNGEE. V lost 1 base and J lost 6; bases outside the gene matches: 12. The CDR3 extends over 16 amino acids. This CDR3 is CASSVPRAHRGPEAFF. The CDR3 coding sequence is TGTGCCAGCAGCGTACCCCGAGCCCACAGGGGTCCTGAAGCTTTCTTT.

The J gene is TRBJ2-2, the V gene TRBV28; D might be TRBD2 (7 bases). Germline CDR1 and CDR2: MDHEN and SYDVKM. Trimming shortened V by 6 bases and J by 4 bases, and 27 bases separated the two germline ends. The CDR3 runs to 19 residues. Written as DNA, the CDR3 is TGTGCCAGCAGCTCGACTCTCCGCCGGGGGGCTCCCGGCACCGGGGAGCTGTTTTTT. Its translation: CASSSTLRRGAPGTGELFF.

J is TRBJ2-1 and V is TRBV18; 9 bases align to TRBD2. The CDR3 contains 18 residues. V lost 3 bases to trimming and J lost 5 bases; unmatched junction nucleotides: 14. Germline V gives CDR1 KGHSH, CDR2 LQKENI. The chain's CDR3 is CASSPIAVGSGGHNEQFF. Written as DNA, the CDR3 is TGTGCCAGCTCACCTATTGCCGTGGGTAGCGGGGGACACAATGAGCAGTTCTTC.

The chain carries TRBV5-1 and TRBJ1-1; D gene ambiguous. V was shortened by 0 bases and J by 8 bases, with 14 bases between the two germline ends. The length of the CDR3 is 14 residues. Germline V CDR1 and CDR2: SGHRS, YFSETQ. The CDR3 bases are TGCGCCAGCAGCTTGGGACCGACTAACCCAGAAGCTTTCTTT. It translates to CASSLGPTNPEAFF.